A selection of T cell receptor beta chains follows, all from one sample in a study of PD-1 blockade in classical Hodgkin lymphoma. Sequencing was performed with immunoSEQ multiplex PCR; in TCRdb, only in-frame clones are kept and a portion is missing. Seen here are fewer than 90,000 clones, over 90% observed once, and the top ten hold about 2.6%. What was sequenced was peripheral blood mononuclear cells (PBMCs). Receptors were obtained from a human donor with classical Hodgkin lymphoma. CDR3s include the opening cysteine and the closing phenylalanine or tryptophan.

CDR3 length | V gene | CDR3 protein
14 | TRBV7-8 | CASSPSTLNYGYTF
15 | TRBV28 | CASSPPQGNGLKAFF
12 | TRBV7-9 | CASSLALATQYF
15 | TRBV5-4 | CASSLSVAREETQYF
16 | TRBV5-1 | CASSFLAGGTAGELFF
15 | TRBV7-2 | CASRSRDGENTEAFF
15 | TRBV4-1 | CASSRTTGSSYEQYF
14 | TRBV6-5 | CASSYQGEGEKLFF
14 | TRBV7-2 | CASSLVRGGLDQYF
17 | TRBV11-2 | CASSLRASGGAGETQYF
14 | TRBV13 | CASSPGTRSYEQYF
15 | TRBV2 | CASSDRLADWYEQYF
13 | TRBV28 | CASSRDSTDTQYF
13 | TRBV5-8 | CASSFRRNTEAFF
15 | TRBV27 | CASSLLPHSNQPQHF
13 | TRBV6-6 | CASRDQDGSIQYF
16 | TRBV6-5 | CASSYSSSLWGTEAFF
11 | TRBV7-9 | CASILTGELFF
14 | TRBV6-5 | CASSWGLTGNTIYF
14 | TRBV9 | CASSPIGLSYEQYF
15 | TRBV7-3 | CVSSSRGRGQETQYF
15 | TRBV19 | CASSIRGATNEKLFF
18 | TRBV21-1 | CASTQLGMSGAANEKLFF
17 | TRBV7-6 | CASSHRQGGSEGNTIYF
11 | TRBV30 | CAWSSGDEQYF
12 | TRBV23-1 | CASSQRDQPQHF
15 | TRBV28 | CASSLQNRPNYGYTF
17 | TRBV29-1 | CSVGRHHSASFHNEQFF
15 | TRBV5-4 | CASRAWNESPYGYTF
15 | TRBV2 | CASSSSGRSSYEQYF
18 | TRBV5-4 | CASSGTDAGTGVYNEQFF
16 | TRBV5-6 | CASSLGGGPNTGELFF
13 | TRBV11-3 | CASSLVDMEGYTF
15 | TRBV5-4 | CASREVGSFSGELFF
13 | TRBV5-4 | CATQQGRSYGYTF
15 | TRBV19 | CASSTEGDRDQPQHF
16 | TRBV11-2 | CASSKRTGPARVEAFF
15 | TRBV7-2 | CASSLDPGPWRGYTF
19 | TRBV19 | CASSIPPGRGRTGYQPQHF
19 | TRBV14 | CASSPHSAGQGDWGYGYTF
15 | TRBV30 | CAWKGGNAPNQPQHF
14 | TRBV2 | CASRVNGGTGELFF
16 | TRBV4-3 | CASSQAAAGVRKTQYF
14 | TRBV19 | CASSRGGQGNGYTF
14 | TRBV6-5 | CASSYSRAPYEQYF